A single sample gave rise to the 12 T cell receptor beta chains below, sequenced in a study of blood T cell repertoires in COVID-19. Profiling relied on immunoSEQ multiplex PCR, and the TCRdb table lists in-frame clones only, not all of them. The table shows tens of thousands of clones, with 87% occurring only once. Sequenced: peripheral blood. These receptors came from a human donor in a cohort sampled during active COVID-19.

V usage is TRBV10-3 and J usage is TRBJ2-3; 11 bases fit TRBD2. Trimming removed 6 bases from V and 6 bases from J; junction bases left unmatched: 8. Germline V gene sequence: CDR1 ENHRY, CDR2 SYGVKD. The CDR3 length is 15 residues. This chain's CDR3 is CAIRRTSGPTDTQYF. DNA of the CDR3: TGTGCCATCAGGCGGACTAGCGGGCCGACGGATACGCAGTATTTT.

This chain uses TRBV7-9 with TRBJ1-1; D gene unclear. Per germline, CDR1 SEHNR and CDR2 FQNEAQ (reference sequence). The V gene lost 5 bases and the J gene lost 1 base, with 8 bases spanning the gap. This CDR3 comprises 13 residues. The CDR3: CASSPLTNTEAFF. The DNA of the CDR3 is TGTGCCAGCAGCCCACTTACGAACACTGAAGCTTTCTTT.

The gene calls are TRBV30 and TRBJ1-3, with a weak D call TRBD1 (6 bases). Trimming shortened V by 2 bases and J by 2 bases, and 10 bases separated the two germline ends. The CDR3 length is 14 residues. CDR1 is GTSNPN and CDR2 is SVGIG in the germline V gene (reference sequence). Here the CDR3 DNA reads TGTGCCTGGAGTTCAGGGGTTGCTGGAAACACCATATATTTT. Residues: CAWSSGVAGNTIYF.

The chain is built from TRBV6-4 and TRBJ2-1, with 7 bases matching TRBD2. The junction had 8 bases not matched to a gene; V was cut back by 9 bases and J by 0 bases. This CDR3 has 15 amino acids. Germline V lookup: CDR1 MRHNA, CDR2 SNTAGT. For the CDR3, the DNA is TGTGCCAGGGGGGGGGTCCTTAGCTCCTACAATGAGCAGTTCTTC. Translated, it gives CARGGVLSSYNEQFF.

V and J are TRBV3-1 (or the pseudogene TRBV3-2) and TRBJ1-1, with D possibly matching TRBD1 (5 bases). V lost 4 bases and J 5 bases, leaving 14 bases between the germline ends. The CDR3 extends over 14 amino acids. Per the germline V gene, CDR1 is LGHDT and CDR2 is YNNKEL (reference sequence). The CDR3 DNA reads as TGTGCCAGCAGCCCCGCGGGGCTTGGGACTGAAGCTTTCTTT. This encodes CASSPAGLGTEAFF.

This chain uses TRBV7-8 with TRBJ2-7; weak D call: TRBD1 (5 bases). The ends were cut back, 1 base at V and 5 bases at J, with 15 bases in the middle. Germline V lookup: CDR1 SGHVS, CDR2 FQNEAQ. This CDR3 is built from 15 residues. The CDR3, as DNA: TGTGCCAGCAGCTTAGGTCTCTCCCCAGGGAACGAGCAGTACTTC. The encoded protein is CASSLGLSPGNEQYF.

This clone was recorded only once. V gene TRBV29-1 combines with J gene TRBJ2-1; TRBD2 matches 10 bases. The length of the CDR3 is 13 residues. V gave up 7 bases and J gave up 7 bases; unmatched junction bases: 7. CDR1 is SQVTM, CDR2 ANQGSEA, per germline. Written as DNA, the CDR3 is TGCAGCGCTCGAGCGGGAGGGGATAATGAGCAGTTCTTC. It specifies CSARAGGDNEQFF.

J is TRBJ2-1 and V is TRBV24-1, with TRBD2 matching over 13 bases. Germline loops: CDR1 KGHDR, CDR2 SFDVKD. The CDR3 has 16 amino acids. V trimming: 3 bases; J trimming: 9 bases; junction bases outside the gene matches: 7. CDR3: CATSDRTSGRRSEQFF. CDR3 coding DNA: TGTGCCACCAGTGATCGGACTAGCGGGAGACGTAGTGAGCAGTTCTTC.

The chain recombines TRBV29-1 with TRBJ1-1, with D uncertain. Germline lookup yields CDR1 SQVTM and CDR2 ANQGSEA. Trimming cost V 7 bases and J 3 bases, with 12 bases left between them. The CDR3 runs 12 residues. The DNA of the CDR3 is TGCAGCGGCCTCTACCCCGACACTGAAGCTTTCTTT. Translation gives CSGLYPDTEAFF.

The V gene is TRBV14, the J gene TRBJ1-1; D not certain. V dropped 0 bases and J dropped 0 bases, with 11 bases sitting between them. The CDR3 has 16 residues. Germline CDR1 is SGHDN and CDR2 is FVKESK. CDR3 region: CASSQDLGQLNTEAFF. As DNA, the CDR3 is TGTGCCAGCAGCCAAGATCTTGGGCAGTTGAACACTGAAGCTTTCTTT.

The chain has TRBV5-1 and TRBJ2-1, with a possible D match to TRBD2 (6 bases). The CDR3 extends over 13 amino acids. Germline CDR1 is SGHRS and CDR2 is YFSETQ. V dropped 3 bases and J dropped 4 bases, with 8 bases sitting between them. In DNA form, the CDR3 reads TGCGCCAGCAGCTGGGACTGGTACAATGAGCAGTTCTTC. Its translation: CASSWDWYNEQFF. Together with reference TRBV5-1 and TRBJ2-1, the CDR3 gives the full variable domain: KAGVTQTPRYLIKTRGQQVTLSCSPISGHRSVSWYQQTPGQGLQFLFEYFSETQRNKGNFPGRFSGRQFSNSRSEMNVSTLELGDSALYLCASSWDWYNEQFFGPGTRLTVL.

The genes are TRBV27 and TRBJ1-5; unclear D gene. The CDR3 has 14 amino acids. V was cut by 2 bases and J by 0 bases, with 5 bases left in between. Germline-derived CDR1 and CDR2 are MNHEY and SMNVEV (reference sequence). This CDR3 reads CASSLRYSNQPQHF. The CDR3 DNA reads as TGTGCCAGCAGTTTACGCTATAGCAATCAGCCCCAGCATTTT.